The 18 T cell receptor beta chains given below trace back to one sample, sequenced in a study of control samples from healthy donors and cancer patients. Clones were sequenced by immunoSEQ multiplex PCR, and TCRdb holds only the in-frame ones, with some missing. The table includes 48,000 or so clones, 93% detected once. The sample was PBMCs. These receptors were obtained from a woman between 45 and 60 years old with head and neck cancer.

The chain is built from TRBV30 and TRBJ1-5; D is unclear. The CDR3 loop spans 13 amino acids. The germline V gene has CDR1 GTSNPN and CDR2 SVGIG (reference sequence). V lost 0 bases to trimming and J lost 4 bases, with 7 bases between them. The CDR3 is CAWSVDSNQPQHF. CDR3 DNA: TGTGCCTGGAGTGTAGACTCGAATCAGCCCCAGCATTTT.

This clone is termed medium-sized. The gene calls are TRBV2 and TRBJ2-3; D is perhaps TRBD1 (6 bases). Trimming took 5 bases from V and 0 from J, leaving 9 bases between them. CDR3 size: 14 residues. CDR1 and CDR2 (germline): SNHLY, FYNNEI. The DNA of the CDR3 is TGTGCCAGCAGTCAGGGGAGTAGCACAGATACGCAGTATTTT. This translates into CASSQGSSTDTQYF.

The chain employs TRBV7-2 and TRBJ2-1; D remains unclear. Germline V gene data show CDR1 as SGHTA and CDR2 as FQGNSA. The V end was cut by 5 bases, the J end by 4 bases, with 12 bases between. The CDR3 consists of 14 residues. For the CDR3, the DNA is TGTGCCAGCAGCCCTATGGTCGGGTACAATGAGCAGTTCTTC. Amino acid sequence: CASSPMVGYNEQFF.

The chain carries TRBV12-3 or TRBV12-4 and TRBJ1-2; TRBD1 is a possible D gene (6 bases). The V end was cut by 7 bases, the J end by 8 bases, with 14 bases between. CDR3 length: 12 amino acids. CDR3 in DNA: TGTGCCAGCAAAGATACAGGGCCCGGCTACACCTTC. As protein: CASKDTGPGYTF.

V gene TRBV27 combines with J gene TRBJ2-3, with 9 bases lining up with TRBD2. Germline CDR1 MNHEY, CDR2 SMNVEV (reference sequence). The CDR3 totals 16 residues. V shed 6 bases and J 1 base; nucleotides not matched to a gene: 8. The DNA for the CDR3 is TGTGCCAGCAGGCCAAGCGGGAGGTTTGGCACAGATACGCAGTATTTT. Its translation: CASRPSGRFGTDTQYF.

This clone was observed a single time. V usage is TRBV5-1 and J usage is TRBJ2-1; 7 nucleotides agree with TRBD1. The CDR3 is made up of 14 amino acids. V lost 5 bases, J lost 3 bases, and 5 bases stayed unmatched. Germline CDR1 is SGHRS and CDR2 is YFSETQ. The CDR3: CASRTGQSYNEQFF. Written as DNA, the CDR3 is TGCGCCAGCAGAACGGGACAGAGCTACAATGAGCAGTTCTTC.

V gene TRBV20-1 combines with J gene TRBJ2-3; 10 bases fit TRBD2. The junction had 7 bases not matched to a gene; V was cut back by 3 bases and J by 7 bases. This CDR3 has 14 residues. Germline-derived CDR1 and CDR2 are DFQATT and SNEGSKA (reference sequence). CDR3 amino acids: CSASKAGGVNTQYF. DNA for the CDR3: TGCAGTGCTAGTAAAGCGGGAGGGGTGAATACGCAGTATTTT.

This clone was counted a few times. The chain has TRBV7-2 and TRBJ2-1; D is unclear. The CDR3 covers 12 residues. Germline CDR1 reads SGHTA; CDR2 reads FQGNSA. V dropped 3 bases and J dropped 4 bases, with 4 bases sitting between them. CDR3: CASSLSYNEQFF. DNA of the CDR3: TGTGCCAGCAGCTTGAGTTACAATGAGCAGTTCTTC.

This rearrangement joins TRBV28 to TRBJ1-5, with D uncertain. The length of the CDR3 is 15 residues. Trimming pared 3 bases from V and 6 bases from J, leaving 15 bases between. Germline V gene lookup returns CDR1 MDHEN and CDR2 SYDVKM. CDR3 bases: TGTGCCAGCAGTTTTCGAGAGGGTTCTGGTCAGCCCCAGCATTTT. It specifies CASSFREGSGQPQHF.

The chain couples TRBV29-1 to TRBJ2-6; D is unresolved. Germline V lookup: CDR1 SQVTM, CDR2 ANQGSEA. Trimming left V 2 bases short and J 0 bases short, with 5 bases between. CDR3 length: 14 amino acids. Here the CDR3 reads CSVEPISGANVLTF. The CDR3 DNA is TGCAGCGTTGAACCCATCTCTGGGGCCAACGTCCTGACTTTC.

The gene calls are TRBV2 and TRBJ1-2; D perhaps matches TRBD1 (6 bases). Looked up from germline, CDR1 is SNHLY and CDR2 is FYNNEI. The CDR3 length is 13 residues. The V end was cut by 5 bases, the J end by 7 bases, with 14 bases between. The DNA for the CDR3 is TGTGCCAGCAGTTCTCAGGGGCACCCTGGCTACACCTTC. It yields the protein CASSSQGHPGYTF. Together with reference TRBV2 and TRBJ1-2, the CDR3 gives the full variable domain: EPEVTQTPSHQVTQMGQEVILRCVPISNHLYFYWYRQILGQKVEFLVSFYNNEISEKSEIFDDQFSVERPDGSNFTLKIRSTKLEDSAMYFCASSSQGHPGYTFGSGTRLTVV.

The sample holds one count of this clone. V gene TRBV7-9 combines with J gene TRBJ1-2, with D maybe TRBD1 (5 bases). There are 15 residues in the CDR3. Looked up from germline, CDR1 is SEHNR and CDR2 is FQNEAQ (reference sequence). V gave up 1 base and J gave up 2 bases, with 11 bases separating them. CDR3: CASSLEGHGNYGYTF. In DNA form, the CDR3 reads TGTGCCAGCAGCTTAGAGGGGCATGGGAACTATGGCTACACCTTC.

This chain uses TRBV19 with TRBJ1-1, with D possibly TRBD1 on 6 matching bases. V dropped 5 bases and J dropped 1 base, with 11 bases sitting between them. In germline, CDR1 is LNHDA, CDR2 SQIVND (reference sequence). The CDR3 sequence is 14 residues long. For the CDR3, the DNA is TGTGCCAGTAGTCCCGGGGGCCCGAACACTGAAGCTTTCTTT. Translated, it gives CASSPGGPNTEAFF.

This chain's CDR3 is CASSPDRANTGELFF. As DNA, the CDR3 is TGTGCCAGCAGTCCGGACAGGGCGAACACCGGGGAGCTGTTTTTT. This chain uses TRBV2 with TRBJ2-2, with TRBD1 identical over 8 bases. The germline V gene has CDR1 SNHLY and CDR2 FYNNEI. The CDR3 spans 15 residues. The V and J ends lost 5 bases and 0 bases, in that order; junction bases with no gene match: 2.

This sequence joins TRBV2 and TRBJ2-5, with TRBD2 identical over 13 bases. V lost 1 base, J lost 4 bases, and 0 bases stayed unmatched. Germline V gene lookup returns CDR1 SNHLY and CDR2 FYNNEI. CDR3 size: 15 residues. The CDR3 reads CASSEGLAGGETQYF. CDR3 nucleotides: TGTGCCAGCAGTGAAGGACTAGCGGGGGGAGAGACCCAGTACTTC.

The CDR3 nucleotides read TGTGCCAGCACCCTTGCCTCTCCCGGAGGGTCAGATACGCAGTATTTT. Protein sequence: CASTLASPGGSDTQYF. The rearrangement joins TRBV2 to TRBJ2-3; tentative D call: TRBD2 (6 bases). The CDR3 is 16 residues long. V was trimmed by 7 bases and J by 4 bases, leaving 21 bases between them. Per germline, CDR1 SNHLY and CDR2 FYNNEI.

The chain has TRBV6-5 and TRBJ1-2; D uncertain. V lost 0 bases and J lost 6, with 14 bases in between. Germline-derived CDR1 and CDR2 are MNHEY and SVGAGI. CDR3 length: 15 residues. CDR3 residues: CASSYSMASFDGYTF. The DNA for the CDR3 is TGTGCCAGCAGTTACTCGATGGCCAGCTTCGATGGCTACACCTTC.

Written as DNA, the CDR3 is TGTGCCAGCTCACCGACTGCGGGGAGGGGTGAAAAACTGTTTTTT. The encoded protein is CASSPTAGRGEKLFF. The V gene is TRBV18, the J gene TRBJ1-4; D might be TRBD1 (5 bases). Germline values: CDR1 KGHSH, CDR2 LQKENI. V was clipped by 3 bases and J by 7 bases, with 15 bases between them. CDR3 length: 15 amino acids.